Shown below are 15 T cell receptor beta chains from a single sample sequenced in a study of blood T cell repertoires in COVID-19. Measured with immunoSEQ multiplex PCR; TCRdb has only the in-frame clones, and not every one. The sample holds about 74,000 clones, 70% to 90% seen once. Sequenced input: peripheral blood. These receptors originate from a man aged 45-65 years with acute or convalescent COVID-19.

This chain connects TRBV10-3 to TRBJ2-5; 15 bases line up with TRBD2. CDR1 is ENHRY, CDR2 SYGVKD, per germline. This CDR3 spans 18 amino acids. Trimming removed 2 bases from V and 5 bases from J; junction bases left unmatched: 9. CDR3 sequence reads: CAISENPGLAGGRETQYF. The CDR3 DNA is TGTGCCATCAGTGAGAACCCGGGACTAGCGGGGGGAAGGGAGACCCAGTACTTC.

The gene calls are TRBV6-5 and TRBJ1-2, with 10 bases lining up with TRBD1. The CDR3 consists of 13 residues. CDR1 is MNHEY and CDR2 is SVGAGI in the germline V gene. The V and J ends lost 8 bases and 4 bases, in that order; junction bases with no gene match: 4. CDR3 in DNA: TGTGCCAGCGGACAGGGGGTAGGCTATGGCTACACCTTC. Protein sequence: CASGQGVGYGYTF.

The rearrangement uses TRBV4-1 and TRBJ1-4, with D possibly matching TRBD1 (6 bases). The germline V gene has CDR1 MGHRA and CDR2 YSYEKL. CDR3 length equals 14 residues. Trimming removed 5 bases from V and 7 bases from J, with 14 bases in between. Here the CDR3 DNA reads TGCGCCAGCAGCGTAAACAGGGAAAGTGAAAAACTGTTTTTT. Protein product: CASSVNRESEKLFF.

The chain employs TRBV19 and TRBJ1-3; D uncertain. Germline CDR1 is LNHDA and CDR2 is SQIVND (reference sequence). Trimming pared 3 bases from V and 0 bases from J, leaving 9 bases between. The CDR3 totals 15 residues. The CDR3 nucleotides read TGTGCCAGTAGTATTGAACACCACTCTGGAAACACCATATATTTT. As protein: CASSIEHHSGNTIYF.

The genes are TRBV30 and TRBJ1-2; 9 positions agree with TRBD1. Trimming cost V 4 bases and J 5 bases; bases outside gene matches: 11. This CDR3 is built from 15 residues. Per the germline V gene, CDR1 is GTSNPN and CDR2 is SVGIG (reference sequence). The CDR3 DNA reads as TGTGCCTGGACCGGGACAGGGTGGTTTTTTTATGGCTACACCTTC. The encoded protein is CAWTGTGWFFYGYTF.

The V gene is TRBV25-1, the J gene TRBJ1-4, with D possibly matching TRBD1 (5 bases). The CDR3 is 13 amino acids. In germline, CDR1 is MGHDK, CDR2 SYGVNS. Trimming shortened V by 7 bases and J by 4 bases, and 10 bases separated the two germline ends. CDR3 sequence: CASKGQYNEKLFF. CDR3 nucleotides: TGTGCCAGCAAGGGGCAGTATAATGAAAAACTGTTTTTT.

The chain has TRBV12-3 or TRBV12-4 and TRBJ1-2; D is possibly TRBD1 (5 bases). This CDR3 is built from 13 residues. Trimming took off 4 bases at V and 2 bases at J, with 8 bases between the two ends. CDR3 residues: CASSWGRNYGYTF. As DNA, the CDR3 is TGTGCCAGCAGTTGGGGCAGGAACTATGGCTACACCTTC.

In its sample, this clone was seen once. The chain combines TRBV5-4 with TRBJ1-1, with no clear D. Germline lookup yields CDR1 SGHNT and CDR2 YYREEE (reference sequence). Trimming left V 0 bases short and J 2 bases short, with 5 bases between. There are 13 residues in the CDR3. CDR3 coding DNA: TGTGCCAGCAGCTTGGGGGCTAACACTGAAGCTTTCTTT. As protein: CASSLGANTEAFF.

The chain combines TRBV9 with TRBJ2-2; D gene ambiguous. Germline V lookup: CDR1 SGDLS, CDR2 YYNGEE. CDR3 length: 15 amino acids. V shed 2 bases and J shed 0 bases, with 8 bases lying between them. The CDR3 loop reads CASSVFPANTGELFF. The CDR3 DNA sequence: TGTGCCAGCAGCGTGTTTCCGGCGAACACCGGGGAGCTGTTTTTT.

The gene calls are TRBV19 and TRBJ2-3, with no clear D. The germline V and J ends were trimmed by 0 bases and 4 bases, with 8 bases remaining between them. This CDR3 is built from 14 residues. Germline CDR1 and CDR2: LNHDA and SQIVND (reference sequence). This chain's CDR3 is CASSIDQVPDTQYF. The CDR3 DNA is TGTGCCAGTAGTATAGATCAGGTCCCAGATACGCAGTATTTT. Supplemented by reference TRBV19 and TRBJ2-3, the full variable domain reads DGGITQSPKYLFRKEGQNVTLSCEQNLNHDAMYWYRQDPGQGLRLIYYSQIVNDFQKGDIAEGYSVSREKKESFPLTVTSAQKNPTAFYLCASSIDQVPDTQYFGPGTRLTVL.

This clone has a handful of counts. V is TRBV3-1 (or the pseudogene TRBV3-2) and J is TRBJ1-2, with a tentative D call TRBD1 (5 bases). V lost 2 bases, J lost 2 bases, and 12 bases lay in between. The CDR3 consists of 15 residues. The germline CDR1 and CDR2 sequences are LGHDT and YNNKEL (reference sequence). The CDR3 bases are TGTGCCAGCAGCCAATCGGGGGGTAGGAACTATGGCTACACCTTC. Protein sequence: CASSQSGGRNYGYTF.

The chain employs TRBV19 and TRBJ1-3; no definite D call. The length of the CDR3 is 13 residues. V lost 6 bases and J lost 0, with 6 bases in between. Germline V lookup: CDR1 LNHDA, CDR2 SQIVND (reference sequence). CDR3 nucleotide sequence: TGTGCCAGTAGATCACACTCTGGAAACACCATATATTTT. The encoded protein is CASRSHSGNTIYF.

The V and J genes are TRBV7-3 and TRBJ2-1; TRBD2 is a possible D gene (5 bases). The germline CDR1 and CDR2 sequences are SGHTA and FQGTGA. The CDR3 sequence is 13 residues long. Trimming took 4 bases from V and 4 from J, leaving 8 bases between them. The CDR3 nucleotides are TGTGCCAGCAGCTACGGGGTATACAATGAGCAGTTCTTC. It specifies CASSYGVYNEQFF.

This clone was seen once. V is TRBV7-9 and J is TRBJ1-2, with D maybe TRBD1 (6 bases). The CDR3 loop spans 18 amino acids. Germline V gene lookup returns CDR1 SEHNR and CDR2 FQNEAQ (reference sequence). Trimming took off 4 bases at V and 0 bases at J, with 21 bases between the two ends. The CDR3 DNA sequence: TGTGCCAGCAGCTCTAGTGGGGCGGGAGGGGGAACTAACTATGGCTACACCTTC. Translated, it gives CASSSSGAGGGTNYGYTF.

The V call is TRBV5-4, the J call TRBJ2-5, with a tentative D call TRBD2 (7 bases). This CDR3 region has 14 residues. In germline, CDR1 is SGHNT, CDR2 YYREEE (reference sequence). Trimming removed 5 bases at V and 5 bases at J, with 16 bases between. The CDR3 DNA reads TGTGCCAGCAGTCTGGGGGGGCCTTCCGAGACCCAGTACTTC. It yields the protein CASSLGGPSETQYF. The variable domain in full, completed from reference TRBV5-4 and TRBJ2-5, reads ETGVTQSPTHLIKTRGQQVTLRCSSQSGHNTVSWYQQALGQGPQFIFQYYREEENGRGNFPPRFSGLQFPNYSSELNVNALELDDSALYLCASSLGGPSETQYFGPGTRLLVL.